Each of the 8 T cell receptor beta chains below was sequenced from the same sample in a study of T cells in Graves' hyperthyroidism and ophthalmopathy. The CDR3 regions of TCR beta were amplified from RNA transcripts. HTBI primers were the set used in a first-round RT-PCR of the TCR CDR3. In TCRdb, the multiplex PCR reads were re-called with MiXCR into one record per CDR3 protein. This sample yields under 350,000 distinct CDR3 sequences, of which 15% to 20% are seen a single time; around 54% belongs to the top ten. Source material: blood. The source is a woman aged 45 to 65 with Graves' hyperthyroidism.

This clonotype was recorded at least ten times. The chain uses TRBV2 and TRBJ2-5, with 8 bases that match TRBD2. The ends lost 6 bases at V and 9 bases at J; junction bases unmatched: 6. This CDR3 is built from 12 residues. From germline, CDR1 is SNHLY and CDR2 FYNNEI. The DNA for the CDR3 is TGTGCCAGCAGAACGTTAGCGGGACCCCAGTACTTC. Its protein product is CASRTLAGPQYF.

The rearrangement links TRBV7-9 to TRBJ1-1; D not resolved. Trimming took off 1 base at V and 0 bases at J, with 6 bases between the two ends. The germline gives CDR1 SEHNR, CDR2 FQNEAQ (reference sequence). The CDR3 sequence is 14 residues long. CDR3 sequence: CASSLGEVNTEAFF. The CDR3 nucleotides read TGTGCCAGCAGCTTAGGGGAGGTGAACACTGAAGCTTTCTTT.

This clonotype was counted between two and nine times. CDR3 sequence: CASSQGVQPQHF. The CDR3 bases are TGTGCCAGCAGCCAAGGGGTACAGCCCCAGCATTTT. The chain recombines TRBV14 with TRBJ1-5, with unresolved D. This CDR3 contains 12 residues. Trimming pared 1 base from V and 7 bases from J, leaving 5 bases between. In germline, CDR1 is SGHDN, CDR2 FVKESK.

The chain joins TRBV14 to TRBJ1-1; D is possibly TRBD1 (6 bases). V lost 6 bases to trimming and J lost 3 bases, with 11 bases between them. Per germline, CDR1 SGHDN and CDR2 FVKESK. CDR3 length equals 13 residues. CDR3 sequence: CASSNGQYTEAFF. The CDR3 DNA reads TGTGCCAGCAGTAACGGACAGTACACTGAAGCTTTCTTT.

The chain carries TRBV12-3 or TRBV12-4 and TRBJ1-2, with 7 bases identical to TRBD1. The CDR3 is 12 residues long. With V trimmed by 5 bases and J by 6 bases, 3 bases remained unmatched. The CDR3 region has the DNA TGTGCCAGCAGTGCAGGGGGAGATGGCTACACCTTC. Its protein is CASSAGGDGYTF.

This clonotype was seen more than once but under ten times. V usage is TRBV30 and J usage is TRBJ2-3; D might be TRBD2 (6 bases). Trimming stripped 2 bases from V and 4 bases from J, with 13 bases between. The germline V gene has CDR1 GTSNPN and CDR2 SVGIG (reference sequence). The length of the CDR3 is 14 residues. This chain's CDR3 is CAWSIRGGPDTQYF. The CDR3 DNA reads TGTGCCTGGAGTATTAGGGGAGGACCAGATACGCAGTATTTT.

The chain is built from TRBV18 and TRBJ2-7; the match to TRBD1 covers 7 bases. The germline V gene encodes CDR1 KGHSH and CDR2 LQKENI. Unmatched junction bases numbered 6, after V lost 3 bases and J lost 1 base. CDR3 length: 15 residues. The CDR3 sequence is CASSPGQRTSYEQYF. The CDR3 DNA reads as TGTGCCAGCTCACCGGGACAGCGAACTTCCTACGAGCAGTACTTC. Filled out from reference TRBV18 and TRBJ2-7, the complete variable domain reads NAGVMQNPRHLVRRRGQEARLRCSPMKGHSHVYWYRQLPEEGLKFMVYLQKENIIDESGMPKERFSAEFPKEGPSILRIQQVVRGDSAAYFCASSPGQRTSYEQYFGPGTRLTVT.

At least ten counts were recorded for this clonotype. The chain is built from TRBV2 and TRBJ2-3; 7 bases line up with TRBD2. V lost 4 bases, J lost 0 bases, and 4 bases stayed unmatched. From germline, CDR1 is SNHLY and CDR2 FYNNEI. The CDR3 is 15 residues long. CDR3 DNA sequence: TGTGCCAGCAGTGGACTAGCTTTTAGCACAGATACGCAGTATTTT. It translates to CASSGLAFSTDTQYF.